The 26 T cell receptor beta chains below come from one sample, sequenced in a study of CXCR3-negative and CXCR3-positive naive CD8 T cells. Points from the study as a whole: The TRB CDR3s that CXCR3-positive naive cells carried were more hydrophobic than those of CXCR3-negative naive cells.

The authors prepared UMI-labeled TRB cDNA libraries by 5' RACE. Following a re-call of the 5' RACE reads, TCRdb has one entry per CDR3 protein and lacks DNA. Here the sample table reports approximately 5,700 distinct CDR3 sequences. Their target antigens are unknown. The sequenced sample was naive CXCR3+ CD8+ T cells from blood. Subset in this sample: CD45RO-CCR7+CD27+CD95- naive CD8+ T cells expressing CXCR3 (TNR3+). The source of these receptors is a human donor in good health. Some clones in this sample may be carry-over from other donors' samples.

CDR3 protein: CASSDKGPMIYEQYF. The rearrangement links TRBV6-4 to TRBJ2-7; TCRdb lists TRBD2, though no DNA is available to test this call. There are 15 residues in the CDR3. Germline-derived CDR1 and CDR2 are MRHNA and SNTAGT.

According to its frequency, this clonotype is medium-sized. The chain carries TRBV19 and TRBJ2-7; TCRdb gives TRBD1 as the D gene, but with no DNA this cannot be confirmed. Germline V gene lookup returns CDR1 LNHDA and CDR2 SQIVND (reference sequence). The CDR3 length is 13 residues. CDR3 sequence: CASSTGRTYEQYF.

This clonotype is medium-sized (0.01 to 0.1%) by frequency. The gene calls are TRBV20-1 and TRBJ1-2. This CDR3 has 12 residues. Germline CDR1 is DFQATT and CDR2 is SNEGSKA (reference sequence). This CDR3 reads CSASLRVYGYTF.

The rearrangement links TRBV29-1 to TRBJ1-3. Germline CDR1 reads SQVTM; CDR2 reads ANQGSEA. The CDR3 loop spans 13 amino acids. CDR3 protein: CSEDGRLRNTIYF.

CDR3: CSVDWAKGTQYF. The chain recombines TRBV29-1 with TRBJ2-5. Germline assignment: CDR1 SQVTM and CDR2 ANQGSEA. The CDR3 spans 12 residues.

The chain combines TRBV14 with TRBJ2-1; TCRdb's D gene call, TRBD2, goes unchecked for lack of DNA. This CDR3 has 12 amino acids. Per the germline V gene, CDR1 is SGHDN and CDR2 is FVKESK. The chain's CDR3 is CASSQTSTEQFF.

This clonotype counts as medium-sized (0.01 to 0.1%) by frequency. The chain uses TRBV12-3 or TRBV12-4 and TRBJ2-1; as DNA is missing, the TRBD1 call by TCRdb cannot be tested. This CDR3 spans 16 amino acids. The CDR3 loop reads CASSLQGQGPYNEQFF.

This clonotype is deemed medium-sized (0.01 to 0.1%) by its frequency. This chain uses TRBV29-1 with TRBJ2-7. The germline V gene encodes CDR1 SQVTM and CDR2 ANQGSEA. This CDR3 spans 11 amino acids. CDR3 region: CSVIQDYEQYF.

This clonotype ranks as medium-sized in terms of frequency. The genes are TRBV5-6 and TRBJ1-1. Germline CDR1 SGHDT, CDR2 YYEEEE. The CDR3 is made up of 16 amino acids. CDR3 sequence reads: CASSLAGENMNTEAFF.

The chain carries TRBV5-1 and TRBJ2-1. The CDR3 is 16 amino acids. The germline V gene encodes CDR1 SGHRS and CDR2 YFSETQ. The CDR3 spells CASSLRAGSSYNEQFF.

The CDR3 sequence: CSVEDREGTLGETQYF. The chain recombines TRBV29-1 with TRBJ2-5; TCRdb selects TRBD1, and the lack of DNA leaves this call unchecked. Germline V gene lookup returns CDR1 SQVTM and CDR2 ANQGSEA. The CDR3 has 16 amino acids.

Frequency places this clonotype as medium-sized. This chain connects TRBV6-1 to TRBJ2-5. Per germline, CDR1 MNHNS and CDR2 SASEGT. This CDR3 has 15 amino acids. The CDR3: CASSDYVGNQETQYF.

CDR3 region: CSVERRLAGVTDTQYF. The J gene is TRBJ2-3, the V gene TRBV29-1; checking the TCRdb D call of TRBD2 is not possible without DNA. The CDR3 is 16 residues long. From germline, CDR1 is SQVTM and CDR2 ANQGSEA.

The rearrangement links TRBV29-1 to TRBJ2-1; TCRdb returns TRBD2, unconfirmable since there is no DNA. Germline CDR1 reads SQVTM; CDR2 reads ANQGSEA. This CDR3 comprises 14 residues. CDR3 sequence reads: CSVLAGAAYNEQFF.

This chain joins TRBV6-2 or TRBV6-3 and TRBJ1-2; the TCRdb D gene call, TRBD1, has no DNA to confirm it. Germline V gene sequence: CDR1 MNHEY, CDR2 SVGEGT. The CDR3 length is 15 residues. CDR3 loop: CASSYPGDTRSGYTF.

The CDR3 is CASSLGDMNEQYF. The chain combines TRBV5-1 with TRBJ2-7; without DNA, the TCRdb call of TRBD1 cannot be checked. Germline loops: CDR1 SGHRS, CDR2 YFSETQ. The CDR3 is made up of 13 amino acids.

V gene TRBV6-2 or TRBV6-3 combines with J gene TRBJ2-7; without DNA, the TCRdb call of TRBD1 cannot be checked. The CDR3 spans 15 residues. The V gene's germline CDR1 is MNHEY and CDR2 SVGEGT. CDR3 protein: CASIPRRDGRYEQYF.

According to its frequency, this clonotype is medium-sized. CDR3 residues: CASSSHQGLGETQYF. The chain couples TRBV7-3 to TRBJ2-5; TCRdb's D call of TRBD2 is untestable without DNA. Germline lookup yields CDR1 SGHTA and CDR2 FQGTGA. This CDR3 comprises 15 residues.

The V call is TRBV6-1, the J call TRBJ2-2; TCRdb lists TRBD1, though no DNA is available to test this call. The CDR3 length is 13 residues. Per germline, CDR1 MNHNS and CDR2 SASEGT. The CDR3 region is CASSEAGAGELFF.

Judged by frequency, this clonotype is medium-sized (0.01 to 0.1%). The rearrangement joins TRBV29-1 to TRBJ1-2. The CDR3 loop spans 12 amino acids. Germline V gene data show CDR1 as SQVTM and CDR2 as ANQGSEA. This chain's CDR3 is CSVEVTADGYTF.

The chain couples TRBV19 to TRBJ1-1; as DNA is missing, the TRBD1 call by TCRdb cannot be tested. The CDR3 covers 13 residues. Germline CDR1 and CDR2: LNHDA and SQIVND (reference sequence). CDR3: CASSRTGVTEAFF. The full variable domain, with the rest looked up from reference TRBV19 and TRBJ1-1, is DGGITQSPKYLFRKEGQNVTLSCEQNLNHDAMYWYRQDPGQGLRLIYYSQIVNDFQKGDIAEGYSVSREKKESFPLTVTSAQKNPTAFYLCASSRTGVTEAFFGQGTRLTVV.

The chain joins TRBV29-1 to TRBJ2-7; absent DNA, TCRdb's TRBD2 call cannot be checked. The length of the CDR3 is 13 residues. The germline CDR1 and CDR2 sequences are SQVTM and ANQGSEA. The CDR3 spells CSAGGDTLYEQYF.

V is TRBV7-8 and J is TRBJ2-3; TCRdb selects TRBD2, and the lack of DNA leaves this call unchecked. This CDR3 spans 13 amino acids. Germline V lookup: CDR1 SGHVS, CDR2 FQNEAQ. This chain's CDR3 is CASLALNTDTQYF.

The V gene is TRBV2, the J gene TRBJ2-5; TCRdb's assignment of TRBD1 cannot be checked, as there is no DNA. This CDR3 has 15 residues. Germline-derived CDR1 and CDR2 are SNHLY and FYNNEI. CDR3 sequence reads: CASSDGGFAQETQYF.

This chain links TRBV12-3 or TRBV12-4 with TRBJ2-7; checking the TCRdb D call of TRBD1 is not possible without DNA. The CDR3 is 13 amino acids. The CDR3 loop is CASSWARTYEQYF.

This clonotype counts as medium-sized by frequency. This rearrangement joins TRBV5-1 to TRBJ2-3. This CDR3 contains 15 residues. Germline V CDR1 and CDR2: SGHRS, YFSETQ. The CDR3 loop reads CASSPRTDSTDTQYF. The variable domain in full, completed from reference TRBV5-1 and TRBJ2-3, reads KAGVTQTPRYLIKTRGQQVTLSCSPISGHRSVSWYQQTPGQGLQFLFEYFSETQRNKGNFPGRFSGRQFSNSRSEMNVSTLELGDSALYLCASSPRTDSTDTQYFGPGTRLTVL.